Presented here are 6 T cell receptor beta chains from one specimen sequenced in a study of CD8+ T cells in alopecia areata. Once RNA had been extracted, it was reverse transcribed into cDNA to act as the sequencing template. Profiled with immunoSEQ multiplex PCR; TCRdb holds only in-frame clones, not every one. Of approximately 59,000 clones listed, about half are singletons. Specimen: CD8+ T cells sorted from blood, collected at week 0. These receptors were collected from a human donor with alopecia areata.

This clone showed up just a few times. The chain is built from TRBV29-1 and TRBJ2-7; 9 positions match TRBD1. Looked up from germline, CDR1 is SQVTM and CDR2 is ANQGSEA. The CDR3 is 13 residues long. Unmatched junction bases numbered 4, after V lost 4 bases and J lost 3 bases. The CDR3 DNA is TGCAGCGTTGCCACAGGGGGCAACTACGAGCAGTACTTC. Translation: CSVATGGNYEQYF.

V and J are TRBV5-1 and TRBJ2-1; 9 nucleotides align to TRBD2. V was pared by 4 bases and J by 2 bases, with 10 bases of the junction left unmatched. Per the germline V gene, CDR1 is SGHRS and CDR2 is YFSETQ. This CDR3 spans 17 amino acids. CDR3 protein: CASSPPKREVAYNEQFF. DNA of the CDR3: TGCGCCAGCAGCCCCCCTAAGCGGGAGGTTGCCTACAATGAGCAGTTCTTC.

This clone was seen a few times. This likely came from a read error, as a far larger clone is one base away. This chain uses TRBV29-1 with TRBJ2-7; either TRBD1 or TRBD2 may fit D (7 bases each). The V end lost 5 bases, the J end lost 7 bases, and 36 bases lay between the germline ends. There are 19 residues in the CDR3. Germline V gene lookup returns CDR1 SQVTM and CDR2 ANQGSEA. The CDR3 sequence: CSVTSPGGGSRTSYNEQYF. The CDR3 DNA reads TGCAGCGTTACGTCCCCAGGGGGGGGTTCTCGGACATCCTACAATGAGCAGTACTTC.

V and J are TRBV4-1 and TRBJ2-7, with D possibly matching TRBD1 (5 bases). CDR1 is MGHRA, CDR2 YSYEKL, per germline. The CDR3 is 13 amino acids. The V end lost 4 bases, the J end lost 3 bases, and 10 bases lay between the germline ends. The CDR3 sequence: CASSPPTDYEQYF. CDR3 bases: TGCGCCAGCAGCCCTCCGACAGACTACGAGCAGTACTTC.

This clone was observed a few times. The gene calls are TRBV30 and TRBJ2-7; perhaps TRBD1 as D (5 bases). From germline, CDR1 is GTSNPN and CDR2 SVGIG (reference sequence). CDR3 length equals 13 residues. V was trimmed by 1 base and J by 0 bases, leaving 7 bases between them. The CDR3, as DNA: TGTGCCTGGAGTGGACAGATCTCCTACGAGCAGTACTTC. This gives the protein CAWSGQISYEQYF.

This clone was picked up a small number of times. Germline is not matched at one junction end, which may reflect a read error. The rearrangement links TRBV4-1 to TRBJ2-1; TRBD1 agrees at 7 bases. This CDR3 region has 14 residues. From germline, CDR1 is MGHRA and CDR2 YSYEKL. This CDR3 is CASSQGTGYDEQFF. The CDR3 DNA is TGCGCCAGCAGCCAAGGGACAGGCTACGATGAGCAGTTCTTC.